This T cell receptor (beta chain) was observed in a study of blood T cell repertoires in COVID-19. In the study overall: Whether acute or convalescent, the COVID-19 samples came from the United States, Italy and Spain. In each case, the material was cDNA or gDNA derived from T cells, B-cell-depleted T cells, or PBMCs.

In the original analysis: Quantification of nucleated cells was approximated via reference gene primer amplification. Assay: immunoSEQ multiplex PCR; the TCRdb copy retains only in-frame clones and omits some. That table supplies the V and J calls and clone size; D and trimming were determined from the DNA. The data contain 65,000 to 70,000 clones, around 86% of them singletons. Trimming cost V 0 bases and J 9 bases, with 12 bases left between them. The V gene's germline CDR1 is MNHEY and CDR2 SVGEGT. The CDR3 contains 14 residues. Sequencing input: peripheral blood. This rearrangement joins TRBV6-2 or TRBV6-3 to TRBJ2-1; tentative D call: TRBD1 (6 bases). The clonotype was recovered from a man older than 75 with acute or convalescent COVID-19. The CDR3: CASSYSGTRSEQFF. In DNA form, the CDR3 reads TGTGCCAGCAGTTACTCGGGGACAAGGAGTGAGCAGTTCTTC.